This entry concerns a single TCR beta chain. This specimen belongs to a study of Ad26.COV2.S vaccination and SARS-CoV-2 variants. Only in-frame clones appear in the TCRdb table, and some are missing; sequencing was by immunoSEQ multiplex PCR. The sample gives 400,000 to 450,000 clones, about 92% of which show up once; around 4.5% is in the top ten. Trimming at V came to 1 base and at J to 5 bases, leaving 6 bases not matched to a gene. Germline loops: CDR1 SGHRS, CDR2 YFSETQ. This CDR3 is built from 15 residues. Stated treatment: some 20 received Ad26.COV2.S at low or high dose, single or two shots; a few received placebo; per-sample allocation not given. It was on day 63 after the first vaccine or placebo injection that samples were taken.

The chain is built from TRBV5-1 and TRBJ2-5; 9 bases map to TRBD2. This material consisted of peripheral blood, taken in a trial of Ad26.COV2.S vaccine versus placebo. The TCR originated in a person between 18 and 60 years old who received the Ad26.COV2.S COVID-19 vaccine or a placebo. Here the CDR3 DNA reads TGCGCCAGCAGCTTGCTCGGCGGGAGGGGGGAGACCCAGTACTTC. Its translation is CASSLLGGRGETQYF.